Below, one T cell receptor beta chain is given with its context. This entry belongs to a study of cytomegalovirus exposure and HLA in healthy donors. About the research overall: When just under 400 donors were genotyped, roughly 82% of them were found to fall in the Caucasian-associated ancestry cluster.

The CDR3 spans 13 residues. The V gene's germline CDR1 is MNHEY and CDR2 SVGAGI. Trimming removed 8 bases at V and 1 base at J, with 6 bases between. PCR employed 60 Vbeta and 13 Jbeta primers. Clones were read by immunoSEQ multiplex PCR, and TCRdb kept only the in-frame ones, dropping some. The top ten clones hold approximately 6% of a sample with fewer than 250,000 clones, 82% of them seen once. This TCR derives from a man in his forties in good health and CMV-seropositive. The sample comprised PBMCs. The chain combines TRBV6-5 with TRBJ2-6; D is unresolved. CDR3 residues: CASSFSGANVLTF. The CDR3, as DNA: TGTGCCAGCTCGTTTTCTGGGGCCAACGTCCTGACTTTC.